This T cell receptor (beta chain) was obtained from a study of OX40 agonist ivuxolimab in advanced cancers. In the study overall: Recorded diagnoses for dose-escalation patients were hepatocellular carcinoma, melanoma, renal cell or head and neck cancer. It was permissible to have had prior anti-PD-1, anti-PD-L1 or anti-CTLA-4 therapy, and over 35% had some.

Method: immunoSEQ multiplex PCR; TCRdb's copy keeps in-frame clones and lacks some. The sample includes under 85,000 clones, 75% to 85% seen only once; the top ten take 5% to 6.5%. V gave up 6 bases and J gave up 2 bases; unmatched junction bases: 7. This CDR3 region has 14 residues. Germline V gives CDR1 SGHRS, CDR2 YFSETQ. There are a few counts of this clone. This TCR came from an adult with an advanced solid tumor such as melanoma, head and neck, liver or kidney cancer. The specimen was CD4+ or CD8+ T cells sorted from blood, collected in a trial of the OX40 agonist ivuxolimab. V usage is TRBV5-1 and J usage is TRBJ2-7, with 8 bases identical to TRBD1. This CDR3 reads CASTTGVRAYEQYF. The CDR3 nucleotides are TGCGCCAGCACGACAGGGGTACGAGCCTACGAGCAGTACTTC. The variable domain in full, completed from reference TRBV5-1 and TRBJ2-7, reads KAGVTQTPRYLIKTRGQQVTLSCSPISGHRSVSWYQQTPGQGLQFLFEYFSETQRNKGNFPGRFSGRQFSNSRSEMNVSTLELGDSALYLCASTTGVRAYEQYFGPGTRLTVT.